This T cell receptor (beta chain) is from a study of blood T cell repertoires in COVID-19. Looking at the study overall: Italy, Spain and the United States were the sources of the convalescent and acute COVID-19 samples.

Authors' analysis steps: Reference gene primer amplification gave estimated nucleated cell counts. Here immunoSEQ multiplex PCR was the method, and the copy in TCRdb shows in-frame clones only, minus some. V, J and clone size were drawn from that table, and D and trimming were deduced from the DNA. The repertoire consists of approximately 130,000 clones, with about four fifths occurring once and the leading ten covering 9.5% to 15%. The CDR3 is made up of 15 amino acids. Germline CDR1 reads LNHNV; CDR2 reads YYDKDF (reference sequence). V lost 3 bases, J lost 7 bases, and 10 bases stayed unmatched. Sequences were obtained from peripheral blood. The J gene is TRBJ1-2, the V gene TRBV15; TRBD1 matches 8 bases. This sequence originates from a human donor in a cohort sampled during active COVID-19. The CDR3 sequence is CATSSDQGAYSGYTF. The CDR3 bases are TGTGCCACCAGCAGTGATCAGGGGGCTTACTCTGGCTACACCTTC.